The rows below give T cell receptor beta chains drawn from one sample of a study of T cell clones after liver transplantation. Method: immunoSEQ multiplex PCR; TCRdb's copy keeps in-frame clones and lacks some. The table records 45,000 to 55,000 clones, around 84% of them present only once. The sequenced sample was CD4+ T cells from blood, obtained before liver transplant. These receptor sequences come from a human donor who received a liver transplant. The CDR3 runs from the conserved cysteine through the conserved F or W. A D gene is named only where the DNA matches it firmly. The listing skips clone size in some rows; elsewhere it reads once, few, many or a size class.

TRBJ1-5,TRBV7-8,-,-,TGTGCCAGCAGCCCTGTCGGCAATCAGCCCCAGCATTTT,CASSPVGNQPQHF
TRBJ2-7,TRBV9,TRBD1,-,TGTGCCAGCAGCAGGGGGCAGCCATACGAGCAGTACTTC,CASSRGQPYEQYF
TRBJ2-3,TRBV5-1,-,-,TGCGCCAGCAGCTCCGGACGTCCCACAGATACGCAGTATTTT,CASSSGRPTDTQYF
TRBJ2-4,TRBV29-1,-,-,TGCAGCGTAGCCATACTAAACATTCAGTACTTC,CSVAILNIQYF
TRBJ1-5,TRBV7-9,-,-,TGTGCCAGCAGCGTTGGACAGCCCGATCAGCCCCAGCATTTT,CASSVGQPDQPQHF
TRBJ1-5,TRBV6-1,TRBD1,few,TGTGCCTCACCGGGACAGGGGGAAGGTCAGCCCCAGCATTTT,CASPGQGEGQPQHF
TRBJ2-7,TRBV10-3,-,once,TGTGCCATCGGGGGTCTTAGGGGGGGCTTTAGCCGCGAGCAGTACTTC,CAIGGLRGGFSREQYF
TRBJ2-7,TRBV11-1,-,-,TGTGCCAGCAGCTTAGTAAGAGGCAACTACGAGCAGTACTTC,CASSLVRGNYEQYF
TRBJ1-6,TRBV7-2,TRBD1,few,TGTGCCAGCAGCTCTGGACAGGTTGGTGGTTCACCCCTCCACTTT,CASSSGQVGGSPLHF
TRBJ2-3,TRBV5-4,TRBD2,-,TGTGCCAGCAGCTTGATGACTAGCGGGGACACAGATACGCAGTATTTT,CASSLMTSGDTDTQYF
TRBJ1-5,TRBV6-5,TRBD1,-,TGTGCCAGCAGTTCGACAGGGAACCAGCCCCAGCATTTT,CASSSTGNQPQHF
TRBJ1-6,TRBV4-3,TRBD1,-,TGCGCCAGCAGCCAAGCACAGGGGAGGAATAATTCACCCCTCCACTTT,CASSQAQGRNNSPLHF
TRBJ2-1,TRBV2,-,-,TGTGCCAGCAGTGCCTACAATGAGCAGTTCTTC,CASSAYNEQFF
TRBJ1-2,TRBV10-3,TRBD1,-,TGTGCCATCAGTGGGGACAGATATGGCTACACCTTC,CAISGDRYGYTF
TRBJ2-7,TRBV7-2,-,-,TGTGCCAGCAGCTTAGTTGCCGAGCAGTACTTC,CASSLVAEQYF
TRBJ2-7,TRBV9,TRBD2,-,TGTGCCAGCAGTGTAGGGGGACTAGCGGGAGAAAGGCAGTACTTC,CASSVGGLAGERQYF